These 8 T cell receptor beta chains were sequenced from one sample in a study of metastatic and nonmetastatic thyroid tumors. Prior to thyroid surgery, none of the patients had received any treatment. TCRdb called clones again from the PCR reads with MiXCR. The sample yields about 92,000 clones, 14% to 15% seen once. Sequenced: blood. Receptors originate from a female donor with papillary thyroid cancer or a benign thyroid nodule (not recorded which). Some clones in this sample may be carry-over from other donors' samples.

The sample holds many counts of this clone. The rearrangement links TRBV20-1 to TRBJ2-7; TRBD1 is a possible D gene (6 bases). CDR1 is DFQATT and CDR2 is SNEGSKA in the germline V gene (reference sequence). Deletions cut 0 bases from V and 2 bases from J, with 11 bases between. The CDR3 runs 14 residues. The CDR3 sequence is CSAREVGAAYEQYF. The CDR3 region has the DNA TGCAGTGCTAGAGAGGTGGGGGCAGCCTACGAGCAGTACTTC.

This clone was detected a few times. The chain links TRBV10-3 to TRBJ2-3; TRBD2 aligns across 13 bases. V was clipped by 6 bases and J by 0 bases; unmatched bases: 6. CDR1 is ENHRY, CDR2 SYGVKD, per germline. This CDR3 spans 17 amino acids. CDR3 DNA: TGTGCCATCAGCCATACTAGCGGGGGGGCCAGCACAGATACGCAGTATTTT. Amino acid sequence: CAISHTSGGASTDTQYF.

To note about this clone: A read error is possible here, since a much larger clone lies one base away. This same CDR3 is encoded by further DNA sequences in the sample. V usage is TRBV9 and J usage is TRBJ1-6; the match to TRBD1 covers 7 bases. The CDR3 loop spans 15 amino acids. Germline V gene sequence: CDR1 SGDLS, CDR2 YYNGEE. The V segment lost 4 bases and the J segment 11 bases; nucleotides outside the gene matches: 12. Written as DNA, the CDR3 is TGTGCCAGCAGCCCGCCGGAGGGGGCTGGCCCACCCCTCCACTTT. Translated: CASSPPEGAGPPLHF.

This clone was observed at least ten times. V is TRBV4-1 and J is TRBJ1-6; possibly TRBD1 for D (6 bases). The CDR3 extends over 15 amino acids. Germline values: CDR1 MGHRA, CDR2 YSYEKL. Trimming took off 1 base at V and 9 bases at J, with 13 bases between the two ends. The CDR3 coding sequence is TGCGCCAGCAGCCAAGTTGGAGACAGGCGTTCACCCCTCCACTTT. The encoded protein is CASSQVGDRRSPLHF.

This clone has more than one count but fewer than ten. It is likely a read error, because the conserved phenylalanine at the end of the CDR3 is missing. The chain couples TRBV3-1 to TRBJ1-1; TRBD1 matches at 9 bases. This CDR3 has 17 amino acids. The V gene's germline CDR1 is LGHDT and CDR2 YNNKEL (reference sequence). With V trimmed by 3 bases and J by 0 bases, 8 bases remained unmatched. CDR3 DNA sequence: TGTGCCAGCAGCCAGCAACCGGGACAGGGAATGAACACTGAAGCTTTCCTT. Translated, it gives CASSQQPGQGMNTEAFL.

Many counts were recorded for this clone. The rearrangement uses TRBV30 and TRBJ2-5; weak D call: TRBD1 (6 bases). Germline CDR1 is GTSNPN and CDR2 is SVGIG (reference sequence). The CDR3 has 13 residues. Trimming removed 3 bases from V and 5 bases from J, with 13 bases in between. The CDR3 sequence is CAWRKGGVETQYF. The CDR3 region has the DNA TGTGCCTGGAGGAAAGGGGGTGTGGAGACCCAGTACTTC.

The chain couples TRBV25-1 to TRBJ2-5; D not certain. Trimming shortened V by 6 bases and J by 4 bases, and 15 bases separated the two germline ends. The V gene's germline CDR1 is MGHDK and CDR2 SYGVNS. The CDR3 covers 14 residues. This chain's CDR3 is CASSLVPRGETQYF. CDR3 DNA sequence: TGTGCCAGCAGCTTAGTCCCCCGAGGAGAGACCCAGTACTTC.

As for this clone: This may be a read error, as it is one base from a much larger clone. V and J are TRBV9 and TRBJ2-2; D gene ambiguous. The V gene's germline CDR1 is SGDLS and CDR2 YYNGEE. The CDR3 runs 13 residues. Trimming removed 1 base from V and 8 bases from J, with 9 bases in between. DNA of the CDR3: TGTGCCAGCAGCGTACCCGACTGGGGGGAGCTGTTTTTT. It encodes CASSVPDWGELFF.